This TCR beta chain was recovered during a study of blood T cell repertoires in COVID-19. Looking at the study overall: PBMCs, B-cell-depleted T cells, or T cells were the source of the cDNA or gDNA that made up the material.

In the study's own analysis: Reference gene primer amplification gave nucleated cell count estimates. Profiling relied on immunoSEQ multiplex PCR, and the TCRdb table lists in-frame clones only, not all of them. The DNA was the basis for D and trimming; V, J and clone size are from that table. The table shows approximately 250,000 clones, with 86% occurring only once. In its sample, this clone was seen once. The germline CDR1 and CDR2 sequences are SGHNT and YYREEE (reference sequence). With 4 bases removed from V and 7 bases from J, the gap between germline ends came to 14 bases. This CDR3 region has 14 residues.

This receptor was obtained from a man aged 25-45 years who had recovered from COVID-19. What was sequenced was peripheral blood. The chain recombines TRBV5-4 with TRBJ1-4, with D possibly being TRBD1 (5 bases). CDR3: CASSPRDSSEKLFF. DNA for the CDR3: TGTGCCAGCAGCCCCCGCGACAGCAGTGAAAAACTGTTTTTT.